Below, 3 T cell receptor beta chains from the same sample are listed, as sequenced in a study of cytomegalovirus exposure and HLA in healthy donors. Researchers ran the PCR with 60 Vbeta and 13 Jbeta primers. TCRdb's copy holds only in-frame clones and misses some; the assay was immunoSEQ multiplex PCR. The data hold roughly 140,000 clones, with 70% observed a single time. Material: PBMCs. These TCRs come from a woman in her twenties or thirties in good health and CMV-seronegative.

V and J are TRBV6-5 and TRBJ1-6; 8 bases are a match to TRBD1. Trimming at V came to 6 bases and at J to 4 bases, leaving 2 bases not matched to a gene. There are 14 residues in the CDR3. Germline V gives CDR1 MNHEY, CDR2 SVGAGI. CDR3 sequence reads: CASSRDRYNSPLHF. As DNA, the CDR3 is TGTGCCAGCAGCCGGGACAGGTATAATTCACCCCTCCACTTT.

The genes are TRBV7-2 and TRBJ2-1; 12 nucleotides line up with TRBD2. Germline trimming cut 7 bases from V and 2 bases from J; bases unmatched to any gene: 6. Germline CDR1 and CDR2: SGHTA and FQGNSA. The CDR3 has 16 residues. The DNA for the CDR3 is TGTGCCAGCAACCCTAGCGGGGGGGCCGCCTACAATGAGCAGTTCTTC. Its translation is CASNPSGGAAYNEQFF.

V gene TRBV5-1 combines with J gene TRBJ1-3, with TRBD1 matching 8 bases. CDR1 and CDR2 from the germline V gene are SGHRS and YFSETQ. The junction had 7 bases not matched to a gene; V was cut back by 4 bases and J by 1 base. The CDR3 runs to 16 residues. As DNA, the CDR3 is TGCGCCAGCAGCCCATTGACAGGGGATTCTGGAAACACCATATATTTT. It encodes CASSPLTGDSGNTIYF.